The table lists the clone carrying this TCR beta chain with a few counts. These data belong to a study of response to subunit inactivated influenza vaccine. Each CDR3 protein is one row after TCRdb ran MiXCR on the RT-PCR reads. The sample includes almost 600,000 distinct CDR3 sequences, 13% to 15% of them seen just once. Trimming stripped 3 bases from V and 12 bases from J, with 15 bases between. Per germline, CDR1 KGHSH and CDR2 LQKENI. There are 13 residues in the CDR3. The specimen was PBMCs from blood, collected 12 days after vaccination. The sequence was obtained from a man aged 50 to 60 who received an inactivated influenza vaccine. This rearrangement joins TRBV18 to TRBJ2-1; tentatively, D is TRBD2 (6 bases). The CDR3 nucleotides are TGTGCCAGCTCACCCAATTGGGGGGATATGCAGTTCTTC. It is translated as CASSPNWGDMQFF.